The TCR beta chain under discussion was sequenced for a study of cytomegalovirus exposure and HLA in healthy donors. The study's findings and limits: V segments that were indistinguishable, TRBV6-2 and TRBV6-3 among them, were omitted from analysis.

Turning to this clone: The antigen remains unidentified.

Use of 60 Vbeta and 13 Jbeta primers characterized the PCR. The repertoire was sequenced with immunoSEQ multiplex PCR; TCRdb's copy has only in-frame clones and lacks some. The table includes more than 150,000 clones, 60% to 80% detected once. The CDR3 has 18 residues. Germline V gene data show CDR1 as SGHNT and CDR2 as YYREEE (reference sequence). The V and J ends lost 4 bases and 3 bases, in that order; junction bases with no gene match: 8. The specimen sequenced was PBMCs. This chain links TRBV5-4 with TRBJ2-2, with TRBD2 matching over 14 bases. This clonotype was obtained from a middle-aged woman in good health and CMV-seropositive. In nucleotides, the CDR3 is TGTGCCAGCAGCCCTAGGACTAGCGGGAGGAGGGACACCGGGGAGCTGTTTTTT. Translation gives CASSPRTSGRRDTGELFF.